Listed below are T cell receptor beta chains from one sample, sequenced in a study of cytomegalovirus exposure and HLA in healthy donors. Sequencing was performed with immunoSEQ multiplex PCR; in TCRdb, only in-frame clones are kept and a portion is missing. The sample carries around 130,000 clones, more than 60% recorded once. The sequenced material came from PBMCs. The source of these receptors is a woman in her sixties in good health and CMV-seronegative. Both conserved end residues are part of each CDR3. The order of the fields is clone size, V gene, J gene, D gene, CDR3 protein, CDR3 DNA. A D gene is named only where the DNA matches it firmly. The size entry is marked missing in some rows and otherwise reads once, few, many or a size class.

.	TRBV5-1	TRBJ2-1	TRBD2	CASSLTTQGGYNEQFF	TGCGCCAGCAGCTTGACGACCCAGGGAGGGTACAATGAGCAGTTCTTC
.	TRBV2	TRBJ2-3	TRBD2	CASRERGGLADTDTQYF	TGTGCCAGCAGGGAAAGGGGTGGACTAGCGGACACAGATACGCAGTATTTT
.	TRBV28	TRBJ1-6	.	CASSFAGPLNSPLHF	TGTGCCAGCAGTTTTGCAGGGCCCCTCAATTCACCCCTCCACTTT
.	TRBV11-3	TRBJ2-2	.	CAARLSNTGELFF	TGTGCCGCCAGACTCTCGAACACCGGGGAGCTGTTTTTT
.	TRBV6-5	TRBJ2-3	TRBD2	CASSLAGGFTDTQYF	TGTGCCAGCAGCTTAGCGGGGGGGTTCACAGATACGCAGTATTTT
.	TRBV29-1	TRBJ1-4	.	CSGGDAGEKLFF	TGCAGCGGGGGGGACGCCGGGGAAAAACTGTTTTTT
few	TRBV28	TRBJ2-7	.	CASRNNRELVSYEQYF	TGTGCCAGCAGGAACAACAGGGAATTAGTCTCCTACGAGCAGTACTTC
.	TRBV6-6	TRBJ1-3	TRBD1	CASSYSEGANTIYF	TGTGCCAGCAGTTACTCGGAGGGGGCAAACACCATATATTTT
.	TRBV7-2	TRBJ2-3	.	CASSRGLSTDTQYF	TGTGCCAGCAGCCGGGGACTTTCCACAGATACGCAGTATTTT
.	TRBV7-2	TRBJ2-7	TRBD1	CASSRDRLYPDSYEQYF	TGTGCCAGCAGCCGGGACAGACTCTACCCGGACTCCTACGAGCAGTACTTC
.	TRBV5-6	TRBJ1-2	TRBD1	CASSRGRRDGYTF	TGTGCCAGCAGCAGGGGGCGCAGGGATGGCTACACCTTC
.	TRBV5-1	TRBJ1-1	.	CASSLAGGMNTEAFF	TGCGCCAGCAGCTTGGCCGGGGGTATGAACACTGAAGCTTTCTTT